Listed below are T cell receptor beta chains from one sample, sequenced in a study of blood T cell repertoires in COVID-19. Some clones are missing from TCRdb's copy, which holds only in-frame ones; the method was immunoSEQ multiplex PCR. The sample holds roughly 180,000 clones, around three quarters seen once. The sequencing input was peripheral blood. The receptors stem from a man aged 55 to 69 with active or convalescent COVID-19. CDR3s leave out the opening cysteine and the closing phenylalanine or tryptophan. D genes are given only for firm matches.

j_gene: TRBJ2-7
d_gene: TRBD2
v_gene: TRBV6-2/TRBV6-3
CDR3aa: ASSGLGSSYEQY

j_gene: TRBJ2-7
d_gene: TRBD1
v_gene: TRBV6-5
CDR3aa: ASTPGQGKQY

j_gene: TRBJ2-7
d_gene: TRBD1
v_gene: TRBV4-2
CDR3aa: ASSQPQGTASYEQY

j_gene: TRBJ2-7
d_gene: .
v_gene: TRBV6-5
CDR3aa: ASSYLPGEAVEQY

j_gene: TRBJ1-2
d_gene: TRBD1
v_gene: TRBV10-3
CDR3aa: AIPRQGASGYT

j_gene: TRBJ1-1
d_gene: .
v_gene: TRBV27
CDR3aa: ASSPSQGSTEAF

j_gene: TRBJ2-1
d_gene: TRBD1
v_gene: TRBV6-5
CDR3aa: ASGGQALRGNEQF

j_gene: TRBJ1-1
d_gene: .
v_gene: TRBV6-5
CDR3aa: ASSYSGGRNTEAF

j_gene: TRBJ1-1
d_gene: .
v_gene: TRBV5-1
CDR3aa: ASSLTGNTEAF

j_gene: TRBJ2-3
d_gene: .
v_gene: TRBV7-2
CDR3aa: ASSPTSPATDTQY

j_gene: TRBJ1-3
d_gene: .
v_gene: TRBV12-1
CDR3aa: ASSFGGRVGNTSGNTIY

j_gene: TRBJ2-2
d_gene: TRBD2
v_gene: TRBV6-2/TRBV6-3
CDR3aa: ASSYFLAGGTGELF

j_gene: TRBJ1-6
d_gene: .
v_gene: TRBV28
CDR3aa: ASRPGWITSPLH

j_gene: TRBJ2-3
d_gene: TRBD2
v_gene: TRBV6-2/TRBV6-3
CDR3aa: ASSGRTEAGEFDTQY

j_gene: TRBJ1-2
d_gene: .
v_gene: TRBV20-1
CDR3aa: SASSPYGYT

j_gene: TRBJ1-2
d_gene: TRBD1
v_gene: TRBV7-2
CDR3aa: ATRMGDRNNYGYT

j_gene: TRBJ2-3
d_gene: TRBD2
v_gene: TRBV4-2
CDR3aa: ASSRGRGVSTDTQY

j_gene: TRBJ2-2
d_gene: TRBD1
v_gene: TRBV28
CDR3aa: ASTQTGANTGELF

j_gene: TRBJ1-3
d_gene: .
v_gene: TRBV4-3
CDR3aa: ASSSSRVSGNTIY

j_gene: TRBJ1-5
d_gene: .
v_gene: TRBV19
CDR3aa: ASTPTIDQPQH

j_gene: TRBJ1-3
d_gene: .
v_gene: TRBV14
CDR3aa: ASSRSTGFSGNTIY

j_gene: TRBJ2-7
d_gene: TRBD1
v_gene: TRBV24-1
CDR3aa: ATSDGQGGRYEQY

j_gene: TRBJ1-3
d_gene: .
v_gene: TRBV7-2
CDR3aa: ASSPGGASGNTIY

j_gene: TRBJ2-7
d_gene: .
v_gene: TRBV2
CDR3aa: ASSPNPGISYEQY

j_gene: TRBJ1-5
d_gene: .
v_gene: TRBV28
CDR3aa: ASSSRDGNQPQH

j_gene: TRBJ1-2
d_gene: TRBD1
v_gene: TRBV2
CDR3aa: ASRGTGRYGYT

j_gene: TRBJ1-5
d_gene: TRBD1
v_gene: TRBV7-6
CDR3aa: ASSLAVRTGGTEPQH

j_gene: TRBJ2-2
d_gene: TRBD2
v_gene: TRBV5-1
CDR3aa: ASSLAGGDTGELF

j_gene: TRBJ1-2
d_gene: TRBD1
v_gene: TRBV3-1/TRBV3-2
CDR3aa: ASSQAGRRGHGYT

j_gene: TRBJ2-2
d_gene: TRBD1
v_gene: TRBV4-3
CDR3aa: ASSQGTGTDTGELF

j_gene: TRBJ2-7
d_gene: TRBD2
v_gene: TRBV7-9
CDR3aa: ASSSSGRYEQY

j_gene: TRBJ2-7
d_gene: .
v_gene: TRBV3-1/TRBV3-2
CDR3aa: ASSPSGGGRSYEQY

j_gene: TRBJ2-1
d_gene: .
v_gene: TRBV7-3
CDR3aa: ASSLTGSNEQF

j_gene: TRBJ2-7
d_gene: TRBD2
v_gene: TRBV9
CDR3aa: ASSVGGLAGTEQY

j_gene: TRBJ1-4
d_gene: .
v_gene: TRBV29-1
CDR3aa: SVGAEPANEKLF

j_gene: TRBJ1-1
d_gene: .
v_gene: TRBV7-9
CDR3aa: ASSLRQGTEAF

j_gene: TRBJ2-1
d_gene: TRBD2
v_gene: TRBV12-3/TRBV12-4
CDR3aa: ASSPTSGVEQF

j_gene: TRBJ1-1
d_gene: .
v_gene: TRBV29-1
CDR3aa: SGGTNKNTEAF

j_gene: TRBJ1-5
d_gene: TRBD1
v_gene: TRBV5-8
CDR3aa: ASNGQGGGQPQH

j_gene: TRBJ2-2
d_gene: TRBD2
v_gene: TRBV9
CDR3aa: ASSSPPGRERTGELF

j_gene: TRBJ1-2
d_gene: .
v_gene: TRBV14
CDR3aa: ASTPMRRGYGYT

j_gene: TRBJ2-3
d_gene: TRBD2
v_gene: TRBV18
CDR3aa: ASSLGTSGRTDTQY

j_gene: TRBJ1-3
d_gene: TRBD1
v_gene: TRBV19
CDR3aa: ASSATGQAGNTIY

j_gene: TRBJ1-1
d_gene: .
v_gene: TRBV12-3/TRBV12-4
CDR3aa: ASSISTEAF

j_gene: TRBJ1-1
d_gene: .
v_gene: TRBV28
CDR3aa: ASSFPPGGGDEAF

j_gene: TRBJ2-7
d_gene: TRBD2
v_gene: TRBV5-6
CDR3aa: ASSLTSGRGLEQY

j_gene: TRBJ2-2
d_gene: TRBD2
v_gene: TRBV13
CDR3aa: ASSLLAAANTGELF

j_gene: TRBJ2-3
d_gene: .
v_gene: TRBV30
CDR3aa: AWAAALTDTQY

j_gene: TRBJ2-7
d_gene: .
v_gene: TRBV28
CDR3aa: ASSLPGLTSYEQY

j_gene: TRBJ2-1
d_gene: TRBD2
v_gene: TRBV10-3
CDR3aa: AIKRESGNEQF

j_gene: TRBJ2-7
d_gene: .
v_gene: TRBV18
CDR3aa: ASSPGQPSSYEQY

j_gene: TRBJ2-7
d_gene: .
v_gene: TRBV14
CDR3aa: ASSPRTVSYEQY

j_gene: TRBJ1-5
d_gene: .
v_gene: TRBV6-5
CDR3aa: ASSVRGNQPQH

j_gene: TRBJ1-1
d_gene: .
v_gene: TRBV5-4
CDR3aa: ASSSPRGGMNTEAF

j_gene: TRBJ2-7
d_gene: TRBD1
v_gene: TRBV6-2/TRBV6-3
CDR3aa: ASSYSGTGRHEQY

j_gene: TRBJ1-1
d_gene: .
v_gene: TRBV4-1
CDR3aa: ASSQRGLNTEAF

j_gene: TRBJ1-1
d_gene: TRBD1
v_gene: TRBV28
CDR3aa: ASSRPGGLNTEAF

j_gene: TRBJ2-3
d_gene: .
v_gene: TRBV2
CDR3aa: ASRLAADTQY